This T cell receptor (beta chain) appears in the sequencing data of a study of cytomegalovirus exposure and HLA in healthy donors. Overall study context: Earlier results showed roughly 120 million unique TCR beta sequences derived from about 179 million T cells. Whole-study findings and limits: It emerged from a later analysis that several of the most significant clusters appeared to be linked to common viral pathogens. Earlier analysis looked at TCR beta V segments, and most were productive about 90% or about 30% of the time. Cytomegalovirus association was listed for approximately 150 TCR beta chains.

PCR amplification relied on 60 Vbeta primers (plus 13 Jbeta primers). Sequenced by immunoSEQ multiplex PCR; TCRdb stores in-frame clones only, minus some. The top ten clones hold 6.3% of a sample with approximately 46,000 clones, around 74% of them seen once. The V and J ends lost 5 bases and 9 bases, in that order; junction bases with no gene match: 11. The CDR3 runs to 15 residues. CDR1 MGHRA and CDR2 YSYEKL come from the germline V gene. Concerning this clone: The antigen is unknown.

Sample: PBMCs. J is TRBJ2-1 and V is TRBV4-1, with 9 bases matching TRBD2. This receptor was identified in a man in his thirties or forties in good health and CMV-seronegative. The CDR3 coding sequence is TGCGCCAGCAGCAGGCGGGAGGGCGATGGCGGTGAGCAGTTCTTC. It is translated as CASSRREGDGGEQFF.